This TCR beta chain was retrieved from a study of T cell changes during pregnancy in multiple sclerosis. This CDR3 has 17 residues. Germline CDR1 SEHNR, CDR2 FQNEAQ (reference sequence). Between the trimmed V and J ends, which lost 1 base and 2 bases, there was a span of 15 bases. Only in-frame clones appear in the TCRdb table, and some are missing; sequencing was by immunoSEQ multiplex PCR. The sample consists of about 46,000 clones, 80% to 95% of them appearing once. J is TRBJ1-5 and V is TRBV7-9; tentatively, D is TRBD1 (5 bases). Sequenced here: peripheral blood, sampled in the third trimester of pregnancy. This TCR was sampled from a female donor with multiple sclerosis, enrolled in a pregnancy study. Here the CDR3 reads CASSLEGSRVGNQPQHF. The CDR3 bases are TGTGCCAGCAGCTTAGAAGGAAGCAGGGTGGGCAATCAGCCCCAGCATTTT.